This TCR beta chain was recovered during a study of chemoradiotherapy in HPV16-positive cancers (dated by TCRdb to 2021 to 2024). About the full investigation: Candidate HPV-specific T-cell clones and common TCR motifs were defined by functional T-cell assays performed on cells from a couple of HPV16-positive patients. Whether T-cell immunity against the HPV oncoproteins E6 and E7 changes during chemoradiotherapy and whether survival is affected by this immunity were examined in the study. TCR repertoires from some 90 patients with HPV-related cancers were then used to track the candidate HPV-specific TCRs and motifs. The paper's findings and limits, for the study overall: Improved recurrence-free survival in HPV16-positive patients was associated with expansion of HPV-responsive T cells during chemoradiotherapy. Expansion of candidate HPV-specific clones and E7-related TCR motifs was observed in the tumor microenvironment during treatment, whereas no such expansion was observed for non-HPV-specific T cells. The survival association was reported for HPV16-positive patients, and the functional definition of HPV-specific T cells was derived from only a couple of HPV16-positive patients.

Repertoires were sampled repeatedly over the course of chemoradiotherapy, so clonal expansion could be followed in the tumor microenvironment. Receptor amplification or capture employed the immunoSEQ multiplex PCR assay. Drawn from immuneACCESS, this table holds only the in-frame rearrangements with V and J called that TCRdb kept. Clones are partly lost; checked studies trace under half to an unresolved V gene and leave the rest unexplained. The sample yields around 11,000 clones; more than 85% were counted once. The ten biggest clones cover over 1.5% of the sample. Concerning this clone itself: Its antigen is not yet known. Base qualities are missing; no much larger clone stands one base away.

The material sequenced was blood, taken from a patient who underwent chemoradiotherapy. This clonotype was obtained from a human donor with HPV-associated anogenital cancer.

Here the CDR3 is given as CASSFSRGWSTDTQYF. The DNA is as follows: TGCGCCAGCAGCTTCTCCAGGGGGTGGAGCACAGATACGCAGTATTTT. The chain employs TRBV4-3 and TRBJ2-3; 7 central nucleotides agree with TRBD1. CDR1 is given as LGHNA and CDR2 as YSLEER, both from the germline V gene. The CDR3, cysteine through phenylalanine, is 16 amino acids long. The entry retains the CDR3 DNA only, 48 bases that are in frame from base 1. Germline trimming amounts to 5 bases on V and 0 bases on J, with 8 as the count of junction bases outside the gene matches.